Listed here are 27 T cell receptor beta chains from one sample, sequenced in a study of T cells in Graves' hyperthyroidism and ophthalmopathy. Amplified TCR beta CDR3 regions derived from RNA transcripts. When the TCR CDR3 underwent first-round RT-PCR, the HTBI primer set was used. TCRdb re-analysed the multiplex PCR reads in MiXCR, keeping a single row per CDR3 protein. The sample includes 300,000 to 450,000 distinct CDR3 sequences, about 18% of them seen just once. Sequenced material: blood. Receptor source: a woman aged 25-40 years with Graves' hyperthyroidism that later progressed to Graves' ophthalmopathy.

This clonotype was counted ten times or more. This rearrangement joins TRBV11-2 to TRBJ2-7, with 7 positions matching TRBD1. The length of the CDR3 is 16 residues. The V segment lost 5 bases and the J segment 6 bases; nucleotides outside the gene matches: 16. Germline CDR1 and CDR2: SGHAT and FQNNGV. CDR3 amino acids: CASSGRSGQWLGEQYF. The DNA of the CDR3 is TGTGCCAGCAGCGGGCGATCGGGACAGTGGCTTGGCGAGCAGTACTTC.

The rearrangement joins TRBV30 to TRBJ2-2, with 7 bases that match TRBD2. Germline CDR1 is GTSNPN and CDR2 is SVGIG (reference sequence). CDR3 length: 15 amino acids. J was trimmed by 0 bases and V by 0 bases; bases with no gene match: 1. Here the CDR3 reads CAWSVGTTNTGELFF. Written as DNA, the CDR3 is TGTGCCTGGAGTGTAGGGACTACGAACACCGGGGAGCTGTTTTTT.

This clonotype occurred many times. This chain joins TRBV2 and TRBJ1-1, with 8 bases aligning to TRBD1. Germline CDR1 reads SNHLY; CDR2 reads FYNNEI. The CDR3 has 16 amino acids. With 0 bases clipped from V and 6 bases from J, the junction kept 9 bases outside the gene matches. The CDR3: CASSEALRTGFPEAFF. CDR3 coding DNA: TGTGCCAGCAGTGAAGCGCTTAGGACAGGGTTTCCTGAAGCTTTCTTT.

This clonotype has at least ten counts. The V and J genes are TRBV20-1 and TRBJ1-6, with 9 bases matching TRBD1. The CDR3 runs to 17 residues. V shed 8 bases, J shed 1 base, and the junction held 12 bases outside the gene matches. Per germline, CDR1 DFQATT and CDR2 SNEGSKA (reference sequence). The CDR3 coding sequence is TGCAGTACCCATTCGACAGGGGGTGGTTCCTATAATTCACCCCTCCACTTT. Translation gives CSTHSTGGGSYNSPLHF.

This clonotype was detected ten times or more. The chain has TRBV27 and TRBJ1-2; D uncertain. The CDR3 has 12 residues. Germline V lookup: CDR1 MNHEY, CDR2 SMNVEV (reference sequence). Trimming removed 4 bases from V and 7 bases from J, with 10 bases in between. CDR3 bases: TGTGCCAGCAGTTCGTTTGGTAGTGGCTACACCTTC. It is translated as CASSSFGSGYTF.

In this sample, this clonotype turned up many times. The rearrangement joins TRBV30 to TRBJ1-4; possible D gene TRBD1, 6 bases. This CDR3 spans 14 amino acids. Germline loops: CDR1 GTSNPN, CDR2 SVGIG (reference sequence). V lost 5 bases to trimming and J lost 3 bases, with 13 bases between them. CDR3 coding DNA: TGTGCCTGGTTGCGGGACAACCCTAATGAAAAACTGTTTTTT. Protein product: CAWLRDNPNEKLFF. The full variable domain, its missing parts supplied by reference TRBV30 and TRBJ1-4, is SQTIHQWPATLVQPVGSPLSLECTVEGTSNPNLYWYRQAAGRGLQLLFYSVGIGQISSEVPQNLSASRPQDRQFILSSKKLLLSDSGFYLCAWLRDNPNEKLFFGSGTQLSVL.

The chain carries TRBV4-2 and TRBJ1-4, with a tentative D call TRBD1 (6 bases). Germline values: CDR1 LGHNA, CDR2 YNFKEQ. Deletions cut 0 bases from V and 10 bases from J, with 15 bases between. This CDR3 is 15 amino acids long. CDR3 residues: CASSQDWPGDGKLFF. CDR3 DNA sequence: TGTGCCAGCAGCCAAGATTGGCCAGGGGACGGAAAACTGTTTTTT.

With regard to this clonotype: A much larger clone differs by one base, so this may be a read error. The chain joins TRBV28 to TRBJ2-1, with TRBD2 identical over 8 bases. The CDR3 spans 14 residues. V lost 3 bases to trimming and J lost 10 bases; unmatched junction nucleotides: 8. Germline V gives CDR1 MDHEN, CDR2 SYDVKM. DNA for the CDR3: TGTGCCAGCAGTTTTTCGGGACTAGGCCACGAGCAGTTCTTC. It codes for CASSFSGLGHEQFF. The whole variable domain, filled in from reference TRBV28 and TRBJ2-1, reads DVKVTQSSRYLVKRTGEKVFLECVQDMDHENMFWYRQDPGLGLRLIYFSYDVKMKEKGDIPEGYSVSREKKERFSLILESASTNQTSMYLCASSFSGLGHEQFFGPGTRLTVL.

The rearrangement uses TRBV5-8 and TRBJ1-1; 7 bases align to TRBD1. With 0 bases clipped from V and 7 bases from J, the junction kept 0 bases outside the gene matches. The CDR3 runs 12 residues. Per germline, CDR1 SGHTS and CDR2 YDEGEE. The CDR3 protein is CASSLGDSEAFF. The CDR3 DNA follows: TGTGCCAGCAGCTTGGGGGACAGTGAAGCTTTCTTT. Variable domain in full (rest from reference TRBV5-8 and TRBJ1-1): EAGVTQSPTHLIKTRGQQATLRCSPISGHTSVYWYQQALGLGLQFLLWYDEGEERNRGNFPPRFSGRQFPNYSSELNVNALELEDSALYLCASSLGDSEAFFGQGTRLTVV.

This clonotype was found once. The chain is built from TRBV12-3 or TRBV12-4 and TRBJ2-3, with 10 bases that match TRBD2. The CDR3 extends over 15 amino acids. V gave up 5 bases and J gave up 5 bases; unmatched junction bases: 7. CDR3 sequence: CASSPLAGVLDTQYF. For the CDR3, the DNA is TGTGCCAGCAGTCCTCTAGCGGGAGTTCTAGATACGCAGTATTTT.

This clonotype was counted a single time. CDR3 DNA sequence: TGTGCCAGCAGGGTACTAGATCAGCACACAGATACGCAGTATTTT. This sequence encodes CASRVLDQHTDTQYF. This sequence joins TRBV27 and TRBJ2-3; D perhaps matches TRBD2 (5 bases). V was clipped by 6 bases and J by 2 bases, with 15 bases between them. This CDR3 is 15 amino acids long. Germline V gene sequence: CDR1 MNHEY, CDR2 SMNVEV (reference sequence).

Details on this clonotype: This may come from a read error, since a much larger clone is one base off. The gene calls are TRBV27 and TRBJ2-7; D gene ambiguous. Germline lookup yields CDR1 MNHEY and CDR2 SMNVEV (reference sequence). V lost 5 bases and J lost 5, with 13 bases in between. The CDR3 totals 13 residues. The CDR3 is CASSDFNRDEQYF. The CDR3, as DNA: TGTGCCAGCAGTGATTTCAATAGGGACGAGCAGTACTTC.

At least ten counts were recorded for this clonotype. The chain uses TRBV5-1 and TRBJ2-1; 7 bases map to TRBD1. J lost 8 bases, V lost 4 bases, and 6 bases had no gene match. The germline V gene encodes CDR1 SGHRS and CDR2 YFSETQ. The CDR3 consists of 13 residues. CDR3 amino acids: CASSVTGFHEQFF. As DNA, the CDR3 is TGCGCCAGCAGCGTGACAGGGTTTCATGAGCAGTTCTTC.

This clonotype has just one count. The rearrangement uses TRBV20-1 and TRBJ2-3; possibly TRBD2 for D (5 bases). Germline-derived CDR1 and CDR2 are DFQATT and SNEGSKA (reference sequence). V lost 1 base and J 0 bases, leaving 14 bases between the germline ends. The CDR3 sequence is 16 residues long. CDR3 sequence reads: CSARVGYGESTDTQYF. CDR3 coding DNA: TGCAGTGCTAGAGTTGGTTACGGGGAGAGCACAGATACGCAGTATTTT.

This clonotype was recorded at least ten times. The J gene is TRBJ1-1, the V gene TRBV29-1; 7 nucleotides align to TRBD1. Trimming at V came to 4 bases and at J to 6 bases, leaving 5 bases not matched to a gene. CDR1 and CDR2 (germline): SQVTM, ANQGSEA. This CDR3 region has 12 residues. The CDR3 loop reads CSVGGQPSEAFF. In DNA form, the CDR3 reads TGCAGCGTTGGGGGACAGCCCTCTGAAGCTTTCTTT.

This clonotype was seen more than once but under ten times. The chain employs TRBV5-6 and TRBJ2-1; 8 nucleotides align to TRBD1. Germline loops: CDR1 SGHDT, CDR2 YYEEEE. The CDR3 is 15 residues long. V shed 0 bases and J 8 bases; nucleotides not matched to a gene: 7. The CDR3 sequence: CASSLGQGLVDEQFF. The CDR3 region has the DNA TGTGCCAGCAGCTTGGGACAGGGGTTGGTCGATGAGCAGTTCTTC.

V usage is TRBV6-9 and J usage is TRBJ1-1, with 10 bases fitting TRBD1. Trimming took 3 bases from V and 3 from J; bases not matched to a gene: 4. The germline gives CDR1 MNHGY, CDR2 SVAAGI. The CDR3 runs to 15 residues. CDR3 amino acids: CASSYGGTGDTEAFF. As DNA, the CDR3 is TGTGCCAGCAGTTACGGCGGGACAGGGGACACTGAAGCTTTCTTT.

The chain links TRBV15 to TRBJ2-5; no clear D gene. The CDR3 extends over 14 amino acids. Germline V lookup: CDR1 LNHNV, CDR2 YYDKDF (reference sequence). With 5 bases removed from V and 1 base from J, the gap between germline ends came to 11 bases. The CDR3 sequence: CATSVLRSQETQYF. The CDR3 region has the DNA TGTGCCACCAGCGTACTCCGAAGCCAAGAGACCCAGTACTTC.

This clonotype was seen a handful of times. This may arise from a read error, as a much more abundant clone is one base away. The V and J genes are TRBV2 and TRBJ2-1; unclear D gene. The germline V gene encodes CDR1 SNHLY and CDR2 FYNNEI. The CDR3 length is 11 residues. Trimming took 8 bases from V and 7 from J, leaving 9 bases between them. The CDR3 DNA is TGTGCCAGCGGTGGGTGGAATGAGCAGTTCTTC. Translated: CASGGWNEQFF.

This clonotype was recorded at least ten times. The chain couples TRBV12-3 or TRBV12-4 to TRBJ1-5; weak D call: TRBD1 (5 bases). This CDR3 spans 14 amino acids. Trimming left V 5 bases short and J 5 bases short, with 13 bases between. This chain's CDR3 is CASSGGGWDQPQHF. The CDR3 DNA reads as TGTGCCAGCAGTGGGGGAGGTTGGGATCAGCCCCAGCATTTT.

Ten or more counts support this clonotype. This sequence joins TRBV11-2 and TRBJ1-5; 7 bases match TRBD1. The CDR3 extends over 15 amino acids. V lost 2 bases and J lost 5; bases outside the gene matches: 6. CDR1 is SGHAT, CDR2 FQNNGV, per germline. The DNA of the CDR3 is TGTGCCAGCAGCTTATTAGGGGGCATGGATCAGCCCCAGCATTTT. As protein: CASSLLGGMDQPQHF.

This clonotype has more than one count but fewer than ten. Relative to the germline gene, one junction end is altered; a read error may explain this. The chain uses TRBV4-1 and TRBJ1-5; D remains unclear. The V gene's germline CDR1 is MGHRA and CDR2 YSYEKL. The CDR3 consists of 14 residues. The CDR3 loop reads CASSQEGDWEPQHF. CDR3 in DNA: TGCGCCAGCAGTCAAGAAGGAGACTGGGAGCCCCAGCATTTT.

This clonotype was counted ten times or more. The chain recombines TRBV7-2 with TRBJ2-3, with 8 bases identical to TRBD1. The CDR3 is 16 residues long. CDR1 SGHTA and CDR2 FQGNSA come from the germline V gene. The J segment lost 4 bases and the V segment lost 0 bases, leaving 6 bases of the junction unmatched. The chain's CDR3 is CASSLAYGQGPDTQYF. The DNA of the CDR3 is TGTGCCAGCAGCTTAGCTTATGGACAGGGCCCAGATACGCAGTATTTT.

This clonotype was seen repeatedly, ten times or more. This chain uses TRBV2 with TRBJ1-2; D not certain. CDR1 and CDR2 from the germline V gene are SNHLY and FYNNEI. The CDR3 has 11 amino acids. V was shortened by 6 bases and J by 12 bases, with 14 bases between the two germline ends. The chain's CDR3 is CASRPDLSHTF. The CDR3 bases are TGTGCCAGCAGACCGGACTTAAGTCACACCTTC.

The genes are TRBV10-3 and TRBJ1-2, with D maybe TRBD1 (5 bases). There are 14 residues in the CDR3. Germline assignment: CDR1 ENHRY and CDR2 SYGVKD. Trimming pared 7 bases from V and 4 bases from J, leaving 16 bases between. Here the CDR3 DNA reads TGTGCCATCATGTCCGGGGGGATAGGCTATGGCTACACCTTC. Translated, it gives CAIMSGGIGYGYTF.

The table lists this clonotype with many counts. CDR3 nucleotide sequence: TGTGCCATCAGTGAACGGGACACAGGGAACACTGAAGCTTTCTTT. This codes for CAISERDTGNTEAFF. The V call is TRBV10-3, the J call TRBJ1-1; weak D call: TRBD1 (6 bases). CDR1 and CDR2 (germline): ENHRY, SYGVKD. V gave up 3 bases and J gave up 1 base, with 12 bases separating them. CDR3 length: 15 residues.

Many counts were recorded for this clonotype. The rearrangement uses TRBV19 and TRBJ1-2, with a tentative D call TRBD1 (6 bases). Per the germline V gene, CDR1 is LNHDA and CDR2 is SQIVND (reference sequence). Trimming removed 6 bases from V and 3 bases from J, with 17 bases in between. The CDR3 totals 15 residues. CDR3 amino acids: CASRGQGNPYYGYTF. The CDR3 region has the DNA TGTGCCAGTAGAGGTCAGGGGAACCCCTACTATGGCTACACCTTC.